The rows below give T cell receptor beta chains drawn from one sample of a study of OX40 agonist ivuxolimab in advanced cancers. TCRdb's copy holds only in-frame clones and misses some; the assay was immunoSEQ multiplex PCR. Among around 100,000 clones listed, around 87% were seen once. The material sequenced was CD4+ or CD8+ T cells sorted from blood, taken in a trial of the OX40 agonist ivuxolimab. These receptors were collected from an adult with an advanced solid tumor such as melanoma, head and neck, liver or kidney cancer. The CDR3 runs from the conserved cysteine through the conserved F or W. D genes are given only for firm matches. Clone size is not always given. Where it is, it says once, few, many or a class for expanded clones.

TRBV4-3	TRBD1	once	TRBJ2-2	CASSPRGRAGELFF	TGCGCCAGCAGCCCCAGGGGGCGGGCCGGGGAGCTGTTTTTT
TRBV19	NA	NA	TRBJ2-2	CASRPGKNTGELFF	TGTGCCAGTAGACCCGGGAAGAACACCGGGGAGCTGTTTTTT
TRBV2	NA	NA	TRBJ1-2	CASIEEWGDYGYTF	TGTGCCAGCATCGAGGAATGGGGCGACTATGGCTACACCTTC
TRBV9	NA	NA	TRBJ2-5	CASSTRDQAGETQYF	TGTGCCAGCAGCACCCGGGACCAAGCGGGAGAGACCCAGTACTTC
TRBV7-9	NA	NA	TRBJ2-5	CASSLARAGRVEETQYF	TGTGCCAGCAGCTTAGCGAGGGCGGGGCGGGTGGAAGAGACCCAGTACTTC
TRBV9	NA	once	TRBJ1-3	CASSEGGHPGNTIYF	TGTGCCAGCAGCGAGGGGGGACACCCTGGAAACACCATATATTTT
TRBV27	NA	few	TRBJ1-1	CASSPKWTPQGEAFF	TGTGCCAGCAGTCCCAAGTGGACCCCCCAAGGGGAAGCTTTCTTT
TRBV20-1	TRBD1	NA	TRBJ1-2	CSAGDRDGYTF	TGCAGTGCTGGGGACAGGGATGGCTACACCTTC
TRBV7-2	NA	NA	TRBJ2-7	CASSSRGTQSYEQYF	TGTGCCAGCAGCTCCAGAGGGACTCAGTCCTACGAGCAGTACTTC
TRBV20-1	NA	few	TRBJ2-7	CSARDGRGQYF	TGCAGTGCTAGAGATGGTCGGGGACAGTACTTC
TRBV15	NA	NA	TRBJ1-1	CATSRGQSDTEAFF	TGTGCCACCAGCAGAGGGCAGTCCGACACTGAAGCTTTCTTT
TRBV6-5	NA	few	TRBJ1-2	CASSKGDVGYGYTF	TGTGCCAGCAGTAAAGGGGACGTCGGGTATGGCTACACCTTC
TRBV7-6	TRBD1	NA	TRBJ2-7	CASSLGIPGQGSYEQYF	TGTGCCAGCAGCTTAGGTATACCGGGACAGGGCTCCTACGAGCAGTACTTC
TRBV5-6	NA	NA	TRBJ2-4	CASSSGFDPGDF	TGTGCCAGCAGCTCTGGATTCGACCCCGGAGACTTC
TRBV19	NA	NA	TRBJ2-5	CASSIPGRRETQYF	TGTGCCAGTAGTATACCCGGACGGCGAGAGACCCAGTACTTC
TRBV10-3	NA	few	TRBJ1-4	CAIREDRANEKLFF	TGTGCCATCAGGGAGGACAGAGCTAATGAAAAACTGTTTTTT
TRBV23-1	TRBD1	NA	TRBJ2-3	CASSQSGPQGAQADTQYF	TGCGCCAGCAGTCAATCCGGGCCCCAGGGGGCCCAGGCAGATACGCAGTATTTT
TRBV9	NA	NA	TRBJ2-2	CASSPRGGTTGELFF	TGTGCCAGCAGCCCCCGAGGGGGGACCACCGGGGAGCTGTTTTTT
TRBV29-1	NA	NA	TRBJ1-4	CSVEMLQGKEKLFF	TGCAGCGTTGAAATGCTGCAGGGTAAGGAAAAACTGTTTTTT
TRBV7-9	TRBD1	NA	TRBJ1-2	CASSPSQGAQVYGYTF	TGTGCCAGCAGCCCCTCCCAGGGGGCGCAGGTCTATGGCTACACCTTC
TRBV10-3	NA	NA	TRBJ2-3	CAISDPSGAGGTDTQYF	TGTGCCATCAGTGACCCTAGTGGAGCGGGTGGCACAGATACGCAGTATTTT
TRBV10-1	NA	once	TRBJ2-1	CASTTEGLGEQFF	TGCGCCAGCACGACAGAAGGGCTGGGTGAGCAGTTCTTC
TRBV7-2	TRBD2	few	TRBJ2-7	CASSLEGTSGYEQYF	TGTGCCAGCAGCTTAGAGGGGACTAGCGGCTACGAGCAGTACTTC
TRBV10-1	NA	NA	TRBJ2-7	CASSDWQGSSYEQYF	TGCGCCAGCAGTGACTGGCAGGGTAGCTCCTACGAGCAGTACTTC
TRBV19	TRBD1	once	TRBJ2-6	CASSPLRQGASGANVLTF	TGTGCCAGTAGTCCCCTGAGGCAGGGGGCCTCTGGGGCCAACGTCCTGACTTTC
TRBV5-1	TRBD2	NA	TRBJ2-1	CASSLFGGRALSSYNEQFF	TGCGCCAGCAGCTTGTTTGGCGGGAGGGCCCTCAGCTCCTACAATGAGCAGTTCTTC
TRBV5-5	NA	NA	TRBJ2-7	CASSLQGPYEQYF	TGTGCCAGCAGCTTGCAGGGCCCCTACGAGCAGTACTTC
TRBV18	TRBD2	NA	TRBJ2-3	CASSPLAGTSGDTDTQYF	TGTGCCAGCTCACCACTGGCCGGGACTAGCGGGGACACAGATACGCAGTATTTT
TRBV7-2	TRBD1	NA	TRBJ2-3	CASSFQGADTQYF	TGTGCCAGCAGCTTTCAGGGGGCAGATACGCAGTATTTT